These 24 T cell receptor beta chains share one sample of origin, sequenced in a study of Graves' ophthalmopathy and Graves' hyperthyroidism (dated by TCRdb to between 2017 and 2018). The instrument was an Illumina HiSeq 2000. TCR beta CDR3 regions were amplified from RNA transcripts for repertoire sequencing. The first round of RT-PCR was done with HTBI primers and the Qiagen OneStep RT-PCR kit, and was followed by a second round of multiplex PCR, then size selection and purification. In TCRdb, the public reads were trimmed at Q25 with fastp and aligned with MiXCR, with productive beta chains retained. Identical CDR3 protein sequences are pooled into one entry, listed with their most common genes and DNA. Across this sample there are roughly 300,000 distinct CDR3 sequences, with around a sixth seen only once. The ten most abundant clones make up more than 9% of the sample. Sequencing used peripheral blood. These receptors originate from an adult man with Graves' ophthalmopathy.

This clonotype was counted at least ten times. In nucleotides, the CDR3 is TGCAGTGCTAGAGACCGGGAGTCCTCCTACGAGCAGTACTTC. Its protein product is CSARDRESSYEQYF. The chain couples TRBV20-1 to TRBJ2-7, with D perhaps matching TRBD2 (6 bases). Per the germline V gene, CDR1 is DFQATT and CDR2 is SNEGSKA (reference sequence). The germline V and J ends were trimmed by 0 bases and 0 bases, with 9 bases remaining between them. CDR3 length: 14 amino acids.

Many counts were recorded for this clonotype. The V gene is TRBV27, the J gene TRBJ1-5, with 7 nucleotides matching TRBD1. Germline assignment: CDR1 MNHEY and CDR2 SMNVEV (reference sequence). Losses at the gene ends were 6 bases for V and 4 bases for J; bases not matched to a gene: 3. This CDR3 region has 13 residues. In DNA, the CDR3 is TGTGCCAGCAGGGGACAGTTGAATCAGCCCCAGCATTTT. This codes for CASRGQLNQPQHF.

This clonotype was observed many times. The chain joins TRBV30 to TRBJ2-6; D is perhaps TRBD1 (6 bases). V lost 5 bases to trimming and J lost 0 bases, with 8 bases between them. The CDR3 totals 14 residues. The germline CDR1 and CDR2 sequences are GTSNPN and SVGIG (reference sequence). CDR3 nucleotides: TGTGCCTGGGACAGGAGCTCTGGGGCCAACGTCCTGACTTTC. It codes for CAWDRSSGANVLTF.

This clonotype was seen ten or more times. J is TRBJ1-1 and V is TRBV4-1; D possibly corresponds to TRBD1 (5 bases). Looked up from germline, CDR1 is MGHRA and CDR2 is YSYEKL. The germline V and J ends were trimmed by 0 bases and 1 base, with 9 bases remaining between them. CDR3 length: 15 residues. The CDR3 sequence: CASSQEATGNTEAFF. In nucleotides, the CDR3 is TGCGCCAGCAGCCAAGAGGCAACAGGGAACACTGAAGCTTTCTTT.

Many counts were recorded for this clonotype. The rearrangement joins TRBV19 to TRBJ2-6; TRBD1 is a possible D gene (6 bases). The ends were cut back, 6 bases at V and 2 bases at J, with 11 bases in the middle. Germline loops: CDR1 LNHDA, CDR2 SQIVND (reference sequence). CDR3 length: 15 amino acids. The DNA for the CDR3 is TGTGCCAGTAGCCAAGGGGGTGCTGGGGCCAACGTCCTGACTTTC. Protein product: CASSQGGAGANVLTF. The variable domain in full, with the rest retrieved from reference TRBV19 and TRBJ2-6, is DGGITQSPKYLFRKEGQNVTLSCEQNLNHDAMYWYRQDPGQGLRLIYYSQIVNDFQKGDIAEGYSVSREKKESFPLTVTSAQKNPTAFYLCASSQGGAGANVLTFGAGSRLTVL.

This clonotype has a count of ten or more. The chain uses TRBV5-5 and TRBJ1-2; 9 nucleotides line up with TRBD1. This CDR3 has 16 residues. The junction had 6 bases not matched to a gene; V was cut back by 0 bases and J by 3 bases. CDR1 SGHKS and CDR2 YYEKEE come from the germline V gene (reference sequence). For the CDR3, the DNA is TGTGCCAGCAGCTTGGCCGGGACAGGGAGCGACTATGGCTACACCTTC. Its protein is CASSLAGTGSDYGYTF.

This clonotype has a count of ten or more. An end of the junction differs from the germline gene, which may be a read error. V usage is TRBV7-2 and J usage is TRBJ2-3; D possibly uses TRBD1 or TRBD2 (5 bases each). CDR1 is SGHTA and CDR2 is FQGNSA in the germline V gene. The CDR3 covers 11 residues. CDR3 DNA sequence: TGTGCCAGCAGCTTAAGTCGGGACCCTGATTTC. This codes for CASSLSRDPDF. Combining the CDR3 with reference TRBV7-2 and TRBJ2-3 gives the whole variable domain GAGVSQSPSNKVTEKGKDVELRCDPISGHTALYWYRQSLGQGLEFLIYFQGNSAPDKSGLPSDRFSAERTGGSVSTLTIQRTQQEDSAVYLCASSLSRDPDFGPGTRLTVL.

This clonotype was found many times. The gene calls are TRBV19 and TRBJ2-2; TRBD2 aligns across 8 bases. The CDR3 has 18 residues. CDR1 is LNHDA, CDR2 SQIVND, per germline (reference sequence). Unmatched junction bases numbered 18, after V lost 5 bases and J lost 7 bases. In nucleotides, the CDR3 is TGTGCCAGTAGTGACGAGCGGGGGACATCTTCTAGGGGCGGGGAGCTGTTTTTT. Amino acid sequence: CASSDERGTSSRGGELFF.

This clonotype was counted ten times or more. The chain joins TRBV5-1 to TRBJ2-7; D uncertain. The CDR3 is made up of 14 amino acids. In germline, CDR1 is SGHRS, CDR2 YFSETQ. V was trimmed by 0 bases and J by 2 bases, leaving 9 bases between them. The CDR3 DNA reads TGCGCCAGCAGCTTGGTCGTCGGACCCTACGAGCAGTACTTC. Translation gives CASSLVVGPYEQYF. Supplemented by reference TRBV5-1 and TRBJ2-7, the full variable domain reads KAGVTQTPRYLIKTRGQQVTLSCSPISGHRSVSWYQQTPGQGLQFLFEYFSETQRNKGNFPGRFSGRQFSNSRSEMNVSTLELGDSALYLCASSLVVGPYEQYFGPGTRLTVT.

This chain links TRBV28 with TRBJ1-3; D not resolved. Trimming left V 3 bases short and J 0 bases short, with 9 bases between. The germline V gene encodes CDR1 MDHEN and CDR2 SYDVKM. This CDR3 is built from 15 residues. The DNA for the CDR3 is TGTGCCAGCAGTTTCCCGAGAAGCTCTGGAAACACCATATATTTT. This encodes CASSFPRSSGNTIYF.

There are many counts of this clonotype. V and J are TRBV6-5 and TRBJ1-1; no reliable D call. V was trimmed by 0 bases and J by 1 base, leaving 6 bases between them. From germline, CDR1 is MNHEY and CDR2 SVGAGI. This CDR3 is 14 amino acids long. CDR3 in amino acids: CASSYSHSNTEAFF. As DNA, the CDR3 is TGTGCCAGCAGTTACTCCCATTCGAACACTGAAGCTTTCTTT.

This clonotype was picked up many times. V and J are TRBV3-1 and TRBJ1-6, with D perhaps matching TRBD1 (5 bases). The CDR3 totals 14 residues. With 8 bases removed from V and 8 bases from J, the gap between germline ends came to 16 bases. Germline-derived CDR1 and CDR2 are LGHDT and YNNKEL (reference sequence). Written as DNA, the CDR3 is TGTGCCAGCGGATCAATCAGGGTGGATTCACCCCTCCACTTT. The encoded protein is CASGSIRVDSPLHF.

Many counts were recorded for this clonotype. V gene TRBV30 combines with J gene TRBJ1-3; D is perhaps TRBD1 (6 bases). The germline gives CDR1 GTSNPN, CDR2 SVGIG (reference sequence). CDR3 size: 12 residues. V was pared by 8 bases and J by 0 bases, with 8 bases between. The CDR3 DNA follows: TGTGCCGGGGGGGCCTCTGGAAACACCATATATTTT. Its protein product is CAGGASGNTIYF.

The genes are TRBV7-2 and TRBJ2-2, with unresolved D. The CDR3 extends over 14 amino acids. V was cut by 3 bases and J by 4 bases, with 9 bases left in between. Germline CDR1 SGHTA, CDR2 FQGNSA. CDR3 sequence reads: CASSFHTVTGELFF. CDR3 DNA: TGTGCCAGCAGCTTTCATACGGTCACCGGGGAGCTGTTTTTT.

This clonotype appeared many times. The CDR3 loop reads CASSQADRESGQPQHF. CDR3 bases: TGTGCCAGCAGCCAAGCGGACAGGGAATCTGGTCAGCCCCAGCATTTT. This chain joins TRBV4-2 and TRBJ1-5; the match to TRBD1 covers 8 bases. Germline V gives CDR1 LGHNA, CDR2 YNFKEQ. The V gene end was trimmed by 1 base and the J gene end by 6 bases; junction bases not matched to a gene: 8. There are 16 residues in the CDR3.

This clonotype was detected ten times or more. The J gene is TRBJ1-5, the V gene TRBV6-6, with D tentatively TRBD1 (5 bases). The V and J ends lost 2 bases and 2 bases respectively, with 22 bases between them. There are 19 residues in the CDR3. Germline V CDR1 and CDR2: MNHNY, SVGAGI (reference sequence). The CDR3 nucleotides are TGTGCCAGCAGTTACCCCCCCATCCCAGGGTTTTTTGGCAATCAGCCCCAGCATTTT. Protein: CASSYPPIPGFFGNQPQHF.

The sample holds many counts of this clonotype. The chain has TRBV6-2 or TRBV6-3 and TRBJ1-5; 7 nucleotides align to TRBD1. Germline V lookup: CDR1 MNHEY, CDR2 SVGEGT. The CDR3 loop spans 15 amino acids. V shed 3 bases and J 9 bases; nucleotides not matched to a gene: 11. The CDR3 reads CASSYAEQGIRPQHF. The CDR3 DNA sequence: TGTGCCAGCAGTTATGCAGAACAGGGGATCCGGCCCCAGCATTTT.

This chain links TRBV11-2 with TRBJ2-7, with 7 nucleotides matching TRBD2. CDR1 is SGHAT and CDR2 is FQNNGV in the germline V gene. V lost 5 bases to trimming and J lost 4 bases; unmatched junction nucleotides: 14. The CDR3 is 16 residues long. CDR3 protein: CASSPALGLPPYEQYF. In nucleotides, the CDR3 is TGTGCCAGCAGCCCAGCCCTGGGACTACCACCTTACGAGCAGTACTTC.

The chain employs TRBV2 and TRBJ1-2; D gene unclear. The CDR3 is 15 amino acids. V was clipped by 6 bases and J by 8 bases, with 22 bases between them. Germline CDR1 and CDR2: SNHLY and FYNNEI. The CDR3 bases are TGTGCCAGCAGGGGCAGCCCGGGTGGTACTATAGGCTACACCTTC. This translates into CASRGSPGGTIGYTF.

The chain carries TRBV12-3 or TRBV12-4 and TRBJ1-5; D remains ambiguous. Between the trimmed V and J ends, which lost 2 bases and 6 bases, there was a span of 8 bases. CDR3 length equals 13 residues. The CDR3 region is CASSLNSPQPQHF. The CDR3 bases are TGTGCCAGCAGTTTAAACAGTCCTCAGCCCCAGCATTTT.

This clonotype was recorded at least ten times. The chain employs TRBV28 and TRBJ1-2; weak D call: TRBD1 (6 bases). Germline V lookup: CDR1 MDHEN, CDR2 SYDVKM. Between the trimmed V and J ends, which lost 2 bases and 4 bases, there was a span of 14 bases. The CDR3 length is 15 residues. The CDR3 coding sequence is TGTGCCAGCAGTTTAGGCGTTGGGGGCGGCTATGGCTACACCTTC. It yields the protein CASSLGVGGGYGYTF.

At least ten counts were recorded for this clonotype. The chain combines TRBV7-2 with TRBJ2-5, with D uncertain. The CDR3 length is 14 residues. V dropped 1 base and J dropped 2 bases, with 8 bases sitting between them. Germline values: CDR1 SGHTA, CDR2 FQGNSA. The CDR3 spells CASSLENRQETQYF. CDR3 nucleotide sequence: TGTGCCAGCAGCTTAGAAAACAGACAAGAGACCCAGTACTTC. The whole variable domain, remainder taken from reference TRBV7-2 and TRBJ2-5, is GAGVSQSPSNKVTEKGKDVELRCDPISGHTALYWYRQSLGQGLEFLIYFQGNSAPDKSGLPSDRFSAERTGGSVSTLTIQRTQQEDSAVYLCASSLENRQETQYFGPGTRLLVL.

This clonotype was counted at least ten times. CDR3 sequence: CASSQDFQGHEQYF. Written as DNA, the CDR3 is TGTGCCAGCAGCCAAGATTTCCAGGGCCACGAGCAGTACTTC. The J gene is TRBJ2-7, the V gene TRBV14, with D tentatively TRBD1 (5 bases). There are 14 residues in the CDR3. Between the trimmed V and J ends, which lost 0 bases and 5 bases, there was a span of 11 bases. Germline loops: CDR1 SGHDN, CDR2 FVKESK. The complete variable domain, with remaining parts taken from reference TRBV14 and TRBJ2-7, reads EAGVTQFPSHSVIEKGQTVTLRCDPISGHDNLYWYRRVMGKEIKFLLHFVKESKQDESGMPNNRFLAERTGGTYSTLKVQPAELEDSGVYFCASSQDFQGHEQYFGPGTRLTVT.

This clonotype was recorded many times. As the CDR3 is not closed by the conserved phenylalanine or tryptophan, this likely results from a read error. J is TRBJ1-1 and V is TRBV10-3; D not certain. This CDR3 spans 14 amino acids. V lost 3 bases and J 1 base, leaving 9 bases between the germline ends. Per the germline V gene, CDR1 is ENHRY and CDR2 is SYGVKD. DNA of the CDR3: TGTGCCATCAGTGATAACAACCCGAACACTGAAGCTTTCCTT. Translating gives CAISDNNPNTEAFL.